A selection of T cell receptor beta chains follows, all from one sample in a study of response to subunit inactivated influenza vaccine. Each CDR3 protein is one row after TCRdb ran MiXCR on the RT-PCR reads. The data contain hundreds of thousands of distinct CDR3 sequences, over 9.5% of them singletons. This material consisted of PBMCs from blood, taken on the day of vaccination. Receptor source: a man aged 45 to 65 who received an inactivated influenza vaccine. Both conserved end residues are part of each CDR3. D genes are given only for firm matches. Clone size appears in some rows only: once, few, many, or a class for an expanded clone.

j_gene,v_gene,len,abundance,d_gene,CDR3nt,CDR3aa
TRBJ1-5,TRBV4-2,16,many,.,TGTGCCAGCAGCCAAGATGGCACTACTACAAATCAGCCCCAGCATTTT,CASSQDGTTTNQPQHF
TRBJ2-3,TRBV20-1,13,few,TRBD2,TGCAGTGCTAGAAGTAGCGGGAGAGATACGCAGTATTTT,CSARSSGRDTQYF
TRBJ2-5,TRBV7-7,15,few,.,TGTGCTAGCAGCTTAGTCGGGACATCGCCAGAGACCCAGTACTTC,CASSLVGTSPETQYF
TRBJ2-1,TRBV19,14,many,TRBD1,TGTGCCAGTGCTGGGACAGGCGTCTACAATGAGCAGTTCTTC,CASAGTGVYNEQFF
TRBJ2-6,TRBV12-3/TRBV12-4,14,.,.,TGTGCCAGCAGTTCTCCGACTGGGGCCAACGTCCTGACTTTC,CASSSPTGANVLTF
TRBJ1-6,TRBV12-3/TRBV12-4,14,few,.,TGTGCCAGCAGCTCGACAGGTTTAATTTCACCCCTCCACTTT,CASSSTGLISPLHF
TRBJ2-7,TRBV7-2,15,.,.,TGTGCCAGCAGCGGAGGGACCGTAAGCTCCTACGAGCAGTACTTC,CASSGGTVSSYEQYF
TRBJ2-5,TRBV4-3,19,few,TRBD2,TGCGCCAGCAGCCAAGATCGCCCGGGCGCTAGCGGACTTCAAGAGACCCAGTACTTC,CASSQDRPGASGLQETQYF
TRBJ2-5,TRBV18,17,.,.,TGTGCCAGCTCACCACGCTTTGGGCAAATGCGAAAGGAGACCCAGTACTTC,CASSPRFGQMRKETQYF
TRBJ1-2,TRBV5-1,13,.,.,TGCGCCAGCACCCCAGGGGAGGGGTATGGCTACACCTTC,CASTPGEGYGYTF
TRBJ1-2,TRBV12-3/TRBV12-4,16,many,.,TGTGCCAGCAGCCCCCGACGCTCCCCCGTCAACTATGGCTACACCTTC,CASSPRRSPVNYGYTF
TRBJ2-3,TRBV10-3,16,.,TRBD2,TGTGCCATCAGTGAGTCTTTGACTAGCGGGACAGATACGCAGTATTTT,CAISESLTSGTDTQYF
TRBJ2-3,TRBV9,15,.,.,TGTGCCAGCAGCGACCCGGGCGGGAACACAGATACGCAGTATTTT,CASSDPGGNTDTQYF
TRBJ2-5,TRBV7-2,15,few,TRBD2,TGTGCCAGCAGCTCCGACTGGGCCGGGGGGGAGACCCAGTACTTC,CASSSDWAGGETQYF
TRBJ2-7,TRBV7-9,16,.,.,TGTGCCAGCAGCTTAGACCTCTCGGCCCGGACCTACGAGCAGTACTTC,CASSLDLSARTYEQYF
TRBJ2-3,TRBV11-2,15,few,.,TGTGCCAGCAGCTTCCGCCTGGCTAGCACAGATACGCAGTATTTT,CASSFRLASTDTQYF
TRBJ2-1,TRBV6-2/TRBV6-3,12,.,.,TGTGCCAGCAGTTACAGGGTGGATGAGCAGTTCTTC,CASSYRVDEQFF
TRBJ2-1,TRBV4-2,18,.,TRBD1,TGTGCCAGCAGCCAGCCACGACAGGGGCGCTCGAGGTACAATGAGCAGTTCTTC,CASSQPRQGRSRYNEQFF
TRBJ1-1,TRBV6-6,13,few,.,TGTGCCAGCAGTTACGTGGCCGGGGTTGAAGCTTTCTTT,CASSYVAGVEAFF
TRBJ2-2,TRBV5-5,17,.,TRBD2,TGTGCCAGCAGCTTTACTAGCGGGGGGCCGAACACCGGGGAGCTGTTTTTT,CASSFTSGGPNTGELFF
TRBJ2-1,TRBV6-1,13,.,.,TGTGCCAGCAGCTTCGGGTGGGGTAATGAGCAGTTCTTC,CASSFGWGNEQFF
TRBJ2-4,TRBV6-2/TRBV6-3,16,few,TRBD2,TGTGCCAGCAGTCCCGGACTAGCGGGACAAAAAAACATTCAGTACTTC,CASSPGLAGQKNIQYF
TRBJ2-2,TRBV7-2,17,.,TRBD2,TGTGCCAGCAGCCGGACTAGCGGGAGAGTAGTGACCGGGGAGCTGTTTTTT,CASSRTSGRVVTGELFF
TRBJ2-7,TRBV28,17,few,.,TGTGCCAGCAGTTCCAGCCCCAGGGGCTTCTTTACCTACGAGCAGTACTTC,CASSSSPRGFFTYEQYF
TRBJ2-5,TRBV7-2,13,few,.,TGTGCCAGCAGCTTAGTATTTGCTGAGACCCAGTACTTC,CASSLVFAETQYF
TRBJ2-1,TRBV6-1,16,.,TRBD1,TGTGCCAGCCTCAGAGAATCAGGGGGCAGCTACAATGAGCAGTTCTTC,CASLRESGGSYNEQFF
TRBJ2-6,TRBV7-2,15,few,.,TGTGCCAGCAGCTTACATCCTACAGGGGCCAACGTCCTGACTTTC,CASSLHPTGANVLTF
TRBJ2-7,TRBV10-3,14,.,.,TGTGCCATCAGTGACGAAGGTCTTCTCGACGAGCAGTACTTC,CAISDEGLLDEQYF
TRBJ2-5,TRBV5-1,14,few,TRBD1,TGCGCCAGCAGCTTGGGGACAGGTTGGGAGACCCAGTACTTC,CASSLGTGWETQYF
TRBJ2-2,TRBV3-1,16,.,.,TGTGCCAGCAGCCAATTTACGGGTTCGAACACCGGGGAGCTGTTTTTT,CASSQFTGSNTGELFF
TRBJ1-2,TRBV29-1,13,many,TRBD1,TGCAGCGCTGCCGCCGGGACAGACTATGGCTACACCTTC,CSAAAGTDYGYTF
TRBJ2-5,TRBV10-3,15,.,TRBD1,TGTGCCATCAGCCAGGGGACAGGGTCGCGAGAGACCCAGTACTTC,CAISQGTGSRETQYF
TRBJ2-3,TRBV4-1,16,.,.,TGCGCCAGCAGCCAAGTGAATGGCGGGGTGACAGATACGCAGTATTTT,CASSQVNGGVTDTQYF
TRBJ2-3,TRBV4-1,16,few,TRBD1,TGCGCCAGCAGCCAAGTTGTAGGGGGCGGCACAGATACGCAGTATTTT,CASSQVVGGGTDTQYF
TRBJ1-1,TRBV30,13,many,.,TGTGCCTGGAGTTTCAGGGTAACGACTGAAGCTTTCTTT,CAWSFRVTTEAFF
TRBJ2-2,TRBV7-9,16,.,.,TGTGCCAGCAGCCCTCCGGGACTGGTTGTCCCGTCTGAGCTGTTTTTT,CASSPPGLVVPSELFF
TRBJ2-3,TRBV7-2,15,.,.,TGTGCCAGCAGCCCTGAATATGGGGTGGCAGATACGCAGTATTTT,CASSPEYGVADTQYF
TRBJ2-3,TRBV5-1,16,few,TRBD2,TGCGCCAGCAGCTCGGCGTCGACTAGCGGCACAGATACGCAGTATTTT,CASSSASTSGTDTQYF
TRBJ2-5,TRBV6-2/TRBV6-3,15,few,.,TGTGCCAGCAGTTACTCGTCGGGGTACCAAGAGACCCAGTACTTC,CASSYSSGYQETQYF
TRBJ2-1,TRBV5-6,15,many,TRBD1,TGTGCCAGCAGGCGGACAGGGGATTATGGTGATGAGCAGTTCTTC,CASRRTGDYGDEQFF
TRBJ1-1,TRBV12-3/TRBV12-4,11,many,.,TGTGCCAGCAGTCGAGGGGGTGAAGCTTTCTTT,CASSRGGEAFF
TRBJ2-7,TRBV6-2/TRBV6-3,12,.,.,TGTGCCAGCACCGCAAACTCCTACGAGCAGTACTTC,CASTANSYEQYF
TRBJ1-5,TRBV12-3/TRBV12-4,15,.,.,TGTGCCAGCAGTTTAGAGGGGAACGCCAATCAGCCCCAGCATTTT,CASSLEGNANQPQHF
TRBJ2-1,TRBV3-1,14,few,.,TGTGCCAGCAGCCAGAGGACCCGGGGAAATGAGCAGTTCTTC,CASSQRTRGNEQFF
TRBJ1-4,TRBV3-1,15,.,TRBD1,TGTGCCAGCAGCCCAACAGGGGAGGACGGAGAAAAACTGTTTTTT,CASSPTGEDGEKLFF
TRBJ2-3,TRBV5-4,13,few,.,TGTGCCAGCAGCTTGGAACGGCCAGATACGCAGTATTTT,CASSLERPDTQYF
TRBJ2-5,TRBV20-1,14,few,.,TGCAGTGCTAGTTACGGGGGGCTAGGGGAGACCCAGTACTTC,CSASYGGLGETQYF
TRBJ2-1,TRBV20-1,11,few,.,TGCAGTGCGCCCGCGTGGAATGAGCAGTTCTTC,CSAPAWNEQFF
TRBJ2-7,TRBV20-1,11,.,.,TGCAGTGCTAGTGACTACCCGGAGCAGTACTTC,CSASDYPEQYF
TRBJ1-3,TRBV30,14,.,.,TGTGCCTGGGCCGACGGGATCTCTGGAAACACCATATATTTT,CAWADGISGNTIYF
TRBJ2-7,TRBV5-1,16,.,.,TGCGCCAGCAGCTTGGCCACCGGGTCAAGCTCCTACGAGCAGTACTTC,CASSLATGSSSYEQYF
TRBJ1-6,TRBV3-1,12,few,.,TGTGCCAGCAGCCACCATCTTTCACCCCTCCACTTT,CASSHHLSPLHF
TRBJ2-1,TRBV7-9,13,.,.,TGTGCCAGCAGCTTAGCTGGGGCAGGGGAGCAGTTCTTC,CASSLAGAGEQFF
TRBJ2-5,TRBV7-2,16,.,TRBD2,TGTGCCAGCAGCTTAGAACGGATGCGGGGGGGAGAGACCCAGTACTTC,CASSLERMRGGETQYF
TRBJ2-2,TRBV9,18,.,.,TGTGCCAGCAGCTTCCGATGGGGTACGAATAAGGACACCGGGGAGCTGTTTTTT,CASSFRWGTNKDTGELFF
TRBJ2-3,TRBV11-2,16,few,.,TGTGCCAGCAGCTTAGGATTCCAGGGCGGGGTAGATACGCAGTATTTT,CASSLGFQGGVDTQYF